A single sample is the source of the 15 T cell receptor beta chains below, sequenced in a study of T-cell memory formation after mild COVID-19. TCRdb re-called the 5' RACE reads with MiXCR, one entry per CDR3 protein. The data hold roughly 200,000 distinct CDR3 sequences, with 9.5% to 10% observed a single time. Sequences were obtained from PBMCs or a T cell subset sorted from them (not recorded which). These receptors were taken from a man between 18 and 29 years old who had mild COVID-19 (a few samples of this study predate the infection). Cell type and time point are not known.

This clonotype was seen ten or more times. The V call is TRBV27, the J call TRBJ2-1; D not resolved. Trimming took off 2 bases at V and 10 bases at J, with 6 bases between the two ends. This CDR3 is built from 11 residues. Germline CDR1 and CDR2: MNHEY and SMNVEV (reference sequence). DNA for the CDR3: TGTGCCAGCAGTTTAGGATTAGAGCAGTTCTTC. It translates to CASSLGLEQFF.

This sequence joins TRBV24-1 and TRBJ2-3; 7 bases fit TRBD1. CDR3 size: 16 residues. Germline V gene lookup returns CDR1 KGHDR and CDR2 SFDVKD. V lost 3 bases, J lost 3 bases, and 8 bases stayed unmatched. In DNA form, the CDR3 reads TGTGCCACCAGTGATACACAGGGGACGGGGACAGATACGCAGTATTTT. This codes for CATSDTQGTGTDTQYF.

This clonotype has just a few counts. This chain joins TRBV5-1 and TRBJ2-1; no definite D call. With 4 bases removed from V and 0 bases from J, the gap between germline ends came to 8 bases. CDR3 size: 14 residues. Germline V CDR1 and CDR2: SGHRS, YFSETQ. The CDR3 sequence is CASSGRTSYNEQFF. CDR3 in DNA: TGCGCCAGCAGCGGGCGGACCTCCTACAATGAGCAGTTCTTC.

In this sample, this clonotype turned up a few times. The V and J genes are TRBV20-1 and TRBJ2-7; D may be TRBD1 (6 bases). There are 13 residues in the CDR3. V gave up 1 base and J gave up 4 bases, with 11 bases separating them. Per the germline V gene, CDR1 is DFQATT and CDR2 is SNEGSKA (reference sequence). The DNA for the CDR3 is TGCAGTGCTAGAGCAAGCAGGGGATACGAGCAGTACGTC. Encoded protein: CSARASRGYEQYV.

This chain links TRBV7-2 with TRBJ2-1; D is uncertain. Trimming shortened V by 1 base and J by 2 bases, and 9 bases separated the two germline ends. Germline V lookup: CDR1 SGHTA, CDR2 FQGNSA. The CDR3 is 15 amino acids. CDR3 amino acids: CASSLDSNTYNEQFF. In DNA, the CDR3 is TGTGCCAGCAGCTTAGACAGTAATACCTACAATGAGCAGTTCTTC.

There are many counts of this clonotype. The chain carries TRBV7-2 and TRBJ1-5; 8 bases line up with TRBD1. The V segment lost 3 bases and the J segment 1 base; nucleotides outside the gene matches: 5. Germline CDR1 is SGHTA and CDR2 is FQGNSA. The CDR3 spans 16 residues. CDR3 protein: CASSFTGGRSNQPQHF. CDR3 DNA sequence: TGTGCCAGCAGCTTCACAGGGGGAAGGAGCAATCAGCCCCAGCATTTT.

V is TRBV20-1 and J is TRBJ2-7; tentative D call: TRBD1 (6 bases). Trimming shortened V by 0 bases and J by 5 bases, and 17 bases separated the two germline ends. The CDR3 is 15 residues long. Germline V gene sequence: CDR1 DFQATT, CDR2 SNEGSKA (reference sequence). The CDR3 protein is CSARDRQVPLDEQYF. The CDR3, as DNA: TGCAGTGCTAGAGACCGACAGGTCCCCCTCGACGAGCAGTACTTC.

This CDR3 is CASSLGGQGAGQPQHF. The CDR3 coding sequence is TGCGCCAGCAGCTTGGGGGGCCAGGGGGCCGGACAGCCCCAGCATTTT. The J gene is TRBJ1-5, the V gene TRBV5-1, with 8 nucleotides matching TRBD1. V shed 0 bases and J 7 bases; nucleotides not matched to a gene: 9. This CDR3 has 16 residues. Germline CDR1 SGHRS, CDR2 YFSETQ. The full variable domain, completed using reference TRBV5-1 and TRBJ1-5, is KAGVTQTPRYLIKTRGQQVTLSCSPISGHRSVSWYQQTPGQGLQFLFEYFSETQRNKGNFPGRFSGRQFSNSRSEMNVSTLELGDSALYLCASSLGGQGAGQPQHFGDGTRLSIL.

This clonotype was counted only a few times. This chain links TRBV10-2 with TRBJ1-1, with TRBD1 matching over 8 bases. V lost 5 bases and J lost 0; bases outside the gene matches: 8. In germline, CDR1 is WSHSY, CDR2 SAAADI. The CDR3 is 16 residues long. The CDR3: CASSTNRGFMNTEAFF. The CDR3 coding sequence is TGCGCCAGCAGTACGAACAGGGGGTTCATGAACACTGAAGCTTTCTTT.

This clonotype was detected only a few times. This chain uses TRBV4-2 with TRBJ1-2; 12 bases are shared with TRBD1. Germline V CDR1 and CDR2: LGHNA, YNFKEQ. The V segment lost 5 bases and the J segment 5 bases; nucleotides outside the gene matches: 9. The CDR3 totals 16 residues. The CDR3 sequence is CASSAGTGGAEYGYTF. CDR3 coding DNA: TGTGCCAGCAGCGCCGGGACAGGGGGCGCGGAATATGGCTACACCTTC.

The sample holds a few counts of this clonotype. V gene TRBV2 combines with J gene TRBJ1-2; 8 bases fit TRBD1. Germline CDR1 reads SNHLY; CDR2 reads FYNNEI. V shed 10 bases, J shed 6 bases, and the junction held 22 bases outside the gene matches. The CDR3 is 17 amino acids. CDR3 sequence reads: CAISLVGQGFSLDGYTF. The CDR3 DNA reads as TGTGCCATTTCTTTGGTTGGACAGGGTTTTTCTTTGGATGGCTACACCTTC.

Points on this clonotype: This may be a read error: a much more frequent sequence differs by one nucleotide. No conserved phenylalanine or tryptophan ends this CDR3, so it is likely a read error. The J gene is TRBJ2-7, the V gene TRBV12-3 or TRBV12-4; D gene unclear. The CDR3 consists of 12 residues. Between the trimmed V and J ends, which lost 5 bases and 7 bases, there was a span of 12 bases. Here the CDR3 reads CASSGPGEEQYI. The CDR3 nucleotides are TGTGCCAGCAGTGGACCGGGTGAGGAGCAGTACATC.

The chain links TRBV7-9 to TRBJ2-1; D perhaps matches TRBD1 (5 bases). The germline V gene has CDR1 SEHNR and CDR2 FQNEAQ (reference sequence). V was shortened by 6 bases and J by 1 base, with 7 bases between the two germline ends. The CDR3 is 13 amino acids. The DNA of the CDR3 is TGTGCCAGCAGGCCAGGGTCCTACAATGAGCAGTTCTTC. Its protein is CASRPGSYNEQFF.

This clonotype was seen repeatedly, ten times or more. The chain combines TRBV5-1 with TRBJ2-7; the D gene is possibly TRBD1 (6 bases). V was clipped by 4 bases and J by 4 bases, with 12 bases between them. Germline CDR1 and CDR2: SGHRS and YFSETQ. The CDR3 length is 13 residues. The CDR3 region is CASSLYRAYEQYV. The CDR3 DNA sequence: TGCGCCAGCAGCCTGTACAGGGCTTACGAGCAGTACGTC.

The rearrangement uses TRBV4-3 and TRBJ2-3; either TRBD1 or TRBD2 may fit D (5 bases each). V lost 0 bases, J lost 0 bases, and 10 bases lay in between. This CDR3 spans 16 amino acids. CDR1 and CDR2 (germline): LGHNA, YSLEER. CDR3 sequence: CASSQDPGPSTDTQYF. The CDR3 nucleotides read TGCGCCAGCAGCCAAGACCCGGGACCGAGCACAGATACGCAGTATTTT.